Listed below are T cell receptor beta chains from one sample, sequenced in a study of cytomegalovirus exposure and HLA in healthy donors. Method: immunoSEQ multiplex PCR; TCRdb's copy keeps in-frame clones and lacks some. Of 310,000 or so clones in the sample, roughly 89% were seen once. Sequencing used PBMCs. The receptors shown here come from a woman aged 18-29 years in good health and CMV-seronegative. The CDR3 runs from the conserved cysteine through the conserved F or W. D genes are given only for firm matches. The listing skips clone size in some rows; elsewhere it reads once, few, many or a size class.

. | . | TRBJ1-6 | TRBV5-1 | TGCGCCAGCGGAGCGGGGCAAGAGAATTCACCCCTCCACTTT | CASGAGQENSPLHF
. | TRBD1 | TRBJ2-6 | TRBV9 | TGTGCCAGCAGCCCTCCAGGGGGTTCTGGGGCCAACGTCCTGACTTTC | CASSPPGGSGANVLTF
. | . | TRBJ1-1 | TRBV29-1 | TGCAGCGCGGAACAGGGTAGGGAAGCTTTCTTT | CSAEQGREAFF
. | TRBD2 | TRBJ2-5 | TRBV30 | TGTGCCTGGACCCCCGGGAGGGAGACCCAGTACTTC | CAWTPGRETQYF
. | TRBD1 | TRBJ1-5 | TRBV4-1 | TGCGCCAGCAGTGACAGGGGGCGGAATCAGCCCCAGCATTTT | CASSDRGRNQPQHF
. | . | TRBJ1-1 | TRBV5-1 | TGCGCCAGCAGCCTGACACGACAGGCGAACACTGAAGCTTTCTTT | CASSLTRQANTEAFF
. | TRBD1 | TRBJ1-2 | TRBV7-9 | TGTGCCAGCAGCCCGTCGGGACAGGGTATCTATGGCTACACCTTC | CASSPSGQGIYGYTF
. | . | TRBJ2-1 | TRBV6-5 | TGTGCCAGCAAAAGAGGGCTGAGCTACAATGAGCAGTTCTTC | CASKRGLSYNEQFF
. | TRBD1 | TRBJ2-2 | TRBV25-1 | TGTGCCAGCAGTGAACTTTCCAGGGGGACCGGGGAGCTGTTTTTT | CASSELSRGTGELFF
. | TRBD1 | TRBJ1-6 | TRBV4-2 | TGTGCCAGCAGCCACCAGACAGGGTTGTTTTCACCCCTCCACTTT | CASSHQTGLFSPLHF
. | TRBD1 | TRBJ1-1 | TRBV6-1 | TGTGCCAGCAGTGATGGGACAGGGCATAATGAAGCTTTCTTT | CASSDGTGHNEAFF
few | TRBD1 | TRBJ1-2 | TRBV5-8 | TGTGCCAGCAGCCCCCGGACAGGCGAGGTCTATGGCTACACCTTC | CASSPRTGEVYGYTF
. | TRBD2 | TRBJ2-1 | TRBV5-4 | TGTGCCAGCAGCTCCCGGTCGAGCGGGGGGGCCGGGAATGAGCAGTTCTTC | CASSSRSSGGAGNEQFF
. | TRBD1 | TRBJ1-3 | TRBV9 | TGTGCCAGCAGCGGACAGGGTACCTCTGGAAACACCATATATTTT | CASSGQGTSGNTIYF
. | . | TRBJ1-1 | TRBV9 | TGTGCTCCGGCGGAGACGGCCACTGAAGCTTTCTTT | CAPAETATEAFF
. | . | TRBJ2-2 | TRBV2 | TGTGCCAGTGCCGGGGGGCTAGTCACCGGGGAGCTGTTTTTT | CASAGGLVTGELFF
. | TRBD2 | TRBJ2-2 | TRBV19 | TGTGCCAGTAGTTGGACTAGCGGGGGACCCCTGGGCACCGGGGAGCTGTTTTTT | CASSWTSGGPLGTGELFF
. | TRBD1 | TRBJ1-1 | TRBV5-4 | TGTGCCAGCGAAGATAACCCACAGGGGGCCAGCACTGAAGCTTTCTTT | CASEDNPQGASTEAFF